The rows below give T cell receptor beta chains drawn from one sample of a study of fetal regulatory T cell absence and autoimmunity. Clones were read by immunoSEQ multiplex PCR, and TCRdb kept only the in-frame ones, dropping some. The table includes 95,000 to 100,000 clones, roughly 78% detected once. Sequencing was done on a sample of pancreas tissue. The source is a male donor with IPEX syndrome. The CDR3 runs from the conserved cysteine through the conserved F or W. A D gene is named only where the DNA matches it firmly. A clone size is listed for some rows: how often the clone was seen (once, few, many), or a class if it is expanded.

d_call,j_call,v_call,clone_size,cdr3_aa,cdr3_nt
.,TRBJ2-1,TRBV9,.,CASSDSGTRYNEQFF,TGTGCCAGCAGCGATTCCGGGACTCGCTACAATGAGCAGTTCTTC
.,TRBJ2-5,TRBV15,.,CATSQIETQYF,TGTGCCACCAGCCAGATTGAGACCCAGTACTTC
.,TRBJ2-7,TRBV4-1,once,CASSQAGSYEQYF,TGCGCCAGCAGCCAAGCGGGGAGCTACGAGCAGTACTTC
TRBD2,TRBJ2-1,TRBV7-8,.,CASRAPSGSYNEQFF,TGTGCCAGCAGAGCCCCTAGCGGGAGTTACAATGAGCAGTTCTTC
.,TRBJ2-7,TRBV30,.,CAWSVTGYEQYF,TGTGCCTGGAGTGTGACGGGCTACGAGCAGTACTTC
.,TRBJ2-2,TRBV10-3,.,CAISDPRGPTGGELFF,TGTGCCATCAGTGACCCCAGGGGCCCGACTGGCGGGGAGCTGTTTTTT
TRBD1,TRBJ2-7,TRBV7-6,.,CASSLTRTGGGEQYF,TGTGCCAGCAGCTTAACTCGGACAGGGGGCGGAGAGCAGTACTTC
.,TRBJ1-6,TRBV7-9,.,CASSLGFSSYNSPLHF,TGTGCCAGCAGCTTGGGCTTCAGCTCCTATAATTCACCCCTCCACTTT
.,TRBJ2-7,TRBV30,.,CAWSVDTYYEQYF,TGTGCCTGGAGTGTGGACACTTACTACGAGCAGTACTTC
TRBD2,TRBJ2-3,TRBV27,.,CASSHAGLAVLTDTQYF,TGTGCCAGCAGTCACGCGGGACTAGCGGTCTTAACAGATACGCAGTATTTT
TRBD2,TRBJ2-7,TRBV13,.,CASSLGLAGGYSYEQYF,TGTGCCAGCAGCTTAGGACTAGCGGGAGGCTACTCCTACGAGCAGTACTTC
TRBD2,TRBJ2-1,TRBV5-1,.,CASRPGLAGSNEQFF,TGCGCCAGCAGACCGGGACTAGCGGGGAGCAATGAGCAGTTCTTC
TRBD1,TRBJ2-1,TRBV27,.,CASSLLGQSYNEQFF,TGTGCCAGCAGTTTATTGGGACAGTCCTACAATGAGCAGTTCTTC
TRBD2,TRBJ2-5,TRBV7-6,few,CASSLVALAEETQYF,TGTGCCAGCAGCTTAGTGGCACTAGCGGAAGAGACCCAGTACTTC
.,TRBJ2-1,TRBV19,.,CASSYRHNEQFF,TGTGCCAGTAGTTACCGGCACAATGAGCAGTTCTTC
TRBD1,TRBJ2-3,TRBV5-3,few,CARSLTGGTDTQYF,TGTGCCAGAAGCTTGACAGGGGGCACAGATACGCAGTATTTT
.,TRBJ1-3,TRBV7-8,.,CASSSWCKPQTGNTIYF,TGTGCCAGCAGCTCATGGTGCAAGCCCCAGACTGGAAACACCATATATTTT
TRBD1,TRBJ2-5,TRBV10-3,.,CAISGGQGLGETQYF,TGTGCCATCAGTGGGGGACAGGGTTTGGGTGAGACCCAGTACTTC
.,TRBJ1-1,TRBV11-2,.,CASKGVNTEAFF,TGTGCCAGCAAGGGGGTGAACACTGAAGCTTTCTTT
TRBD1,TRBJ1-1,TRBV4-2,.,CASSQVRGLNTEAFF,TGTGCCAGCAGCCAAGTCAGGGGGCTGAACACTGAAGCTTTCTTT
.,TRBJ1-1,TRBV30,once,CAWAGNTEAFF,TGTGCCTGGGCAGGGAACACTGAAGCTTTCTTT
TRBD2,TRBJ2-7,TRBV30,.,CAWTSSGQYEQYF,TGTGCCTGGACGAGTAGCGGGCAGTACGAGCAGTACTTC
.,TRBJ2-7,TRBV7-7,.,CASSLLGGHEQYF,TGTGCTAGCAGCCTTCTCGGGGGCCACGAGCAGTACTTC
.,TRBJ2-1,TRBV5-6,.,CASSWGTGVAYNEQFF,TGTGCCAGCAGCTGGGGGACTGGGGTAGCCTACAATGAGCAGTTCTTC
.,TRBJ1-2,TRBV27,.,CASSFSPRPATYGYTF,TGTGCCAGCAGTTTCTCACCACGACCGGCTACCTATGGCTACACCTTC
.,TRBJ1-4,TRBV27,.,CASSLSGGWREKLFF,TGTGCCAGCAGTTTATCGGGGGGTTGGAGGGAAAAACTGTTTTTT
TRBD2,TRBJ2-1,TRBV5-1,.,CASSSSGDLYNEQFF,TGCGCCAGCAGCTCTAGCGGGGATCTCTACAATGAGCAGTTCTTC
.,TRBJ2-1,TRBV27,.,CASKDLGGASYNEQFF,TGTGCCAGCAAGGATCTCGGCGGGGCCTCCTACAATGAGCAGTTCTTC
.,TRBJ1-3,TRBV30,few,CAWSSLNTIYF,TGTGCCTGGTCCTCACTGAACACCATATATTTT
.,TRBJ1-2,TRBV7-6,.,CASSLEGGGAYGYTF,TGTGCCAGCAGCTTAGAAGGAGGGGGGGCCTATGGCTACACCTTC
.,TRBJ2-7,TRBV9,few,CASSPGTEQYF,TGTGCCAGCAGCCCAGGGACCGAGCAGTACTTC